The source of this T cell receptor beta chain is a study of blood T cells in healthy people across ages. Study findings and constraints: Estimated diversity, derived from one million T cells, was regarded as an underestimate. Roughly linear age-related decline in beta diversity appeared, significant by age approximately 43. A strong correlation was found between TCR beta diversity and the percentage of naive T cells.

Each sample had at least 6.5 million PBMCs isolated. Next came a second PCR, run for about 7 to 12 cycles, which used a sample-barcoded 5' primer along with a J-beta primer mix. TCRdb processed the 5' RACE reads anew with MiXCR; each CDR3 protein has one entry. The sample lists under 850,000 distinct CDR3 sequences, about 34% occurring once. Germline CDR1 SGHRS, CDR2 YFSETQ. V dropped 4 bases and J dropped 0; count of bases not matched to a gene: 7. The length of the CDR3 is 16 residues. There are many counts of this clonotype. Its antigen is not known. Sequenced input: blood. The chain links TRBV5-1 to TRBJ2-3; 8 positions match TRBD1. The origin of this receptor is a man between 18 and 29 years old in good health. DNA of the CDR3: TGCGCCAGCAGCCCCCAGGGGGCAACGAGCACAGATACGCAGTATTTT. As protein: CASSPQGATSTDTQYF. Complete variable domain (other parts from reference TRBV5-1 and TRBJ2-3): KAGVTQTPRYLIKTRGQQVTLSCSPISGHRSVSWYQQTPGQGLQFLFEYFSETQRNKGNFPGRFSGRQFSNSRSEMNVSTLELGDSALYLCASSPQGATSTDTQYFGPGTRLTVL.